This TCR beta chain was captured in a study of T-cell reconstitution after alpha-beta-depleted transplantation in children. This clonotype appeared many times. The TCRbeta library incorporated unique molecular identifiers. TCRdb re-derived calls from the PCR reads in MiXCR, one entry per CDR3 protein. This table has hundreds of thousands of distinct CDR3 sequences, around 11% appearing once. Per germline, CDR1 ENHRY and CDR2 SYGVKD. V gave up 4 bases and J gave up 2 bases; unmatched junction bases: 4. There are 14 residues in the CDR3. This receptor was obtained from a human donor who donated a stem cell graft to a child with acute lymphoblastic leukemia. The chain couples TRBV10-3 to TRBJ2-7; 8 bases align to TRBD2. The specimen comprised PBMCs from the stem cell graft donor, sampled from the stem cell graft. CDR3 in amino acids: CAISVTSGAYEQYF. The CDR3 bases are TGTGCCATCAGTGTTACTAGCGGAGCCTACGAGCAGTACTTC.